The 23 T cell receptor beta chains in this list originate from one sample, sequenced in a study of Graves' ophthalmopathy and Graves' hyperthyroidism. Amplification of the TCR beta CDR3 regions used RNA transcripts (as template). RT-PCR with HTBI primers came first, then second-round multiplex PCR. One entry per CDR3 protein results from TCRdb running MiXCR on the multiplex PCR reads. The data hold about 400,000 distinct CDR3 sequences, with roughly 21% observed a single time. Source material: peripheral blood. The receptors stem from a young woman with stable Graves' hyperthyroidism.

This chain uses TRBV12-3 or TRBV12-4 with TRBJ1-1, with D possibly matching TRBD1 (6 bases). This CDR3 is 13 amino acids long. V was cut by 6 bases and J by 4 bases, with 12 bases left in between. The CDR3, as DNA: TGTGCCAGCAGAACAGGGAGAGCCACTGAAGCTTTCTTT. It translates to CASRTGRATEAFF.

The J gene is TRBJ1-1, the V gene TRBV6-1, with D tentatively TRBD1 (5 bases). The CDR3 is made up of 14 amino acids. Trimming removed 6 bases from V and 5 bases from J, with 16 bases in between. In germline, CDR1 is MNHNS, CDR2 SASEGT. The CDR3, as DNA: TGTGCCAGCAGACCCGACAGCTATGATACTGAAGCTTTCTTT. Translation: CASRPDSYDTEAFF.

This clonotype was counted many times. The CDR3 nucleotides read TGTGCCAGCAATCAAATAGGACAACAAGAGACCCAGTACTTC. It encodes CASNQIGQQETQYF. The rearrangement joins TRBV2 to TRBJ2-5, with D perhaps TRBD1 (5 bases). Germline assignment: CDR1 SNHLY and CDR2 FYNNEI. The CDR3 contains 14 residues. Between the trimmed V and J ends, which lost 7 bases and 2 bases, there was a span of 14 bases.

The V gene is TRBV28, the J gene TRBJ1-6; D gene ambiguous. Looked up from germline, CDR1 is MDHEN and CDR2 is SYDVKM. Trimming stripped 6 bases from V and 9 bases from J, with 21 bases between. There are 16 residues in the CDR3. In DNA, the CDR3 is TGTGCCAGCAGACCTCCTCCCCAAGATTACCGTTCACCCCTCCACTTT. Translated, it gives CASRPPPQDYRSPLHF. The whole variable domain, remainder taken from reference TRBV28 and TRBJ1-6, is DVKVTQSSRYLVKRTGEKVFLECVQDMDHENMFWYRQDPGLGLRLIYFSYDVKMKEKGDIPEGYSVSREKKERFSLILESASTNQTSMYLCASRPPPQDYRSPLHFGNGTRLTVT.

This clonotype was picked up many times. The CDR3 nucleotides read TGCGCCAGCAGCCAACGGGTCTCGGAGAATTCACCCCTCCACTTT. Translating gives CASSQRVSENSPLHF. The V gene is TRBV4-3, the J gene TRBJ1-6; D gene ambiguous. With 2 bases removed from V and 7 bases from J, the gap between germline ends came to 12 bases. There are 15 residues in the CDR3. Germline assignment: CDR1 LGHNA and CDR2 YSLEER.

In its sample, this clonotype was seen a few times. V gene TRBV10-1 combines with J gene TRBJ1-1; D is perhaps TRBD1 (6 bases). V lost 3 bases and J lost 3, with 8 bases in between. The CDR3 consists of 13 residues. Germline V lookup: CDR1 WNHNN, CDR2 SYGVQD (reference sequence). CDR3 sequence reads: CASSDGTYTEAFF. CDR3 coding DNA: TGCGCCAGCAGTGACGGGACATACACTGAAGCTTTCTTT.

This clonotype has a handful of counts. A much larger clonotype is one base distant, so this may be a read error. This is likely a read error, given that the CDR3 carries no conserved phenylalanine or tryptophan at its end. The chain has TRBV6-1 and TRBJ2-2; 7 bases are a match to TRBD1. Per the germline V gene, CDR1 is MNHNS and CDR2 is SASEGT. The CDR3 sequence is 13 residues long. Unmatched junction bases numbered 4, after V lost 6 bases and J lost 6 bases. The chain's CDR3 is CASRRDRAGELFV. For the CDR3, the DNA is TGTGCCAGCAGACGAGACAGGGCCGGGGAGCTGTTTGTT.

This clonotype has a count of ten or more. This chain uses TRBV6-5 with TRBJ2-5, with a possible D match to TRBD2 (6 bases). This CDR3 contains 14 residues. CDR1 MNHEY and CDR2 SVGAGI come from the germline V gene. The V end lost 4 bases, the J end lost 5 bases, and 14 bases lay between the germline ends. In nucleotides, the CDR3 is TGTGCCAGCAGTTCCACAAGGGAGGTTGAGACCCAGTACTTC. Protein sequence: CASSSTREVETQYF.

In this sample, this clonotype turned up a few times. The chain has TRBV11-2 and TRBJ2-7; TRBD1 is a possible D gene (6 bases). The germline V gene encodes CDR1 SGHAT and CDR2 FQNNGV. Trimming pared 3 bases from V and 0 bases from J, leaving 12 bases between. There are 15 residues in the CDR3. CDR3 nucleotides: TGTGCCAGCAGCTTGAGGGACACTAGCTCCTACGAGCAGTACTTC. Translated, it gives CASSLRDTSSYEQYF.

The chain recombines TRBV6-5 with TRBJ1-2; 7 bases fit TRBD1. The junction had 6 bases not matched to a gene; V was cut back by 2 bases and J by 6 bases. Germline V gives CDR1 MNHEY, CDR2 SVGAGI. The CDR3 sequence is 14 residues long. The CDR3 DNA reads TGTGCCAGCAGTTACAAAACAGGGGTTGATGGCTACACCTTC. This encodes CASSYKTGVDGYTF.

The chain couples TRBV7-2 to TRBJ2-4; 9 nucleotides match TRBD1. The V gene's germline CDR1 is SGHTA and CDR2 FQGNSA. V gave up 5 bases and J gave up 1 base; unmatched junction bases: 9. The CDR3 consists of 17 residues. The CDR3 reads CASSLGTGKSAKNIQYF. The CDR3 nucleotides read TGTGCCAGCAGCCTAGGGACAGGGAAGTCCGCCAAAAACATTCAGTACTTC.

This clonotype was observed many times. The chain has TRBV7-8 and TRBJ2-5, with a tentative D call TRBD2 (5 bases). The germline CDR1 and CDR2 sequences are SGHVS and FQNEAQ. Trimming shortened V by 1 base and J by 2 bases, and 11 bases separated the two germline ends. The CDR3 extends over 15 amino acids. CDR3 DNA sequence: TGTGCCAGCAGCTTAGTTGGGAGAGCGCAAGAGACCCAGTACTTC. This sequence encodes CASSLVGRAQETQYF.

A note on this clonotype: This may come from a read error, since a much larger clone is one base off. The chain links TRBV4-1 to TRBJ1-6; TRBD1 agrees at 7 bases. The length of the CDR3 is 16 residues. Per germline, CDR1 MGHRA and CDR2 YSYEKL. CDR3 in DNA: TGCGCCAGCAGCCAAGGCCACAGGGGCCTTAATGCACCCCTCCACTTT. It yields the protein CASSQGHRGLNAPLHF.

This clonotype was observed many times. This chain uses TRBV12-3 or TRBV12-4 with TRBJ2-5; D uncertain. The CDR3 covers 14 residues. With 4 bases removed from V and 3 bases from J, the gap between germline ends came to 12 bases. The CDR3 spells CASSWVGQKETQYF. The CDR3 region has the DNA TGTGCCAGCAGTTGGGTCGGGCAGAAAGAGACCCAGTACTTC.

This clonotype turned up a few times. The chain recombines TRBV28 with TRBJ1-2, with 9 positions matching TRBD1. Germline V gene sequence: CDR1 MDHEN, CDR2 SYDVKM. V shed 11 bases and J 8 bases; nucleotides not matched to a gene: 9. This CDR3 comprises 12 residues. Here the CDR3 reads CASQGQGQGYTF. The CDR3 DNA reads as TGTGCCTCCCAGGGACAGGGTCAGGGCTACACCTTC.

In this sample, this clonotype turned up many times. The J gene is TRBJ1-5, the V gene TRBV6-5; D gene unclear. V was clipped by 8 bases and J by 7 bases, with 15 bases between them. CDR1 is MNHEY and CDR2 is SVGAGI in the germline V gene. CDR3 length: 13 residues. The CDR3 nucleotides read TGTGCCAGCGCCGGGCTCCAAGGGCAGCCCCAGCATTTT. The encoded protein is CASAGLQGQPQHF.

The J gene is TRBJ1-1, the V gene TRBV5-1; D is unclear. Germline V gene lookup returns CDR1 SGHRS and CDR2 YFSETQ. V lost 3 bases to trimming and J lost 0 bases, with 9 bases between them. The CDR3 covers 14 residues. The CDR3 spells CASSYYTLNTEAFF. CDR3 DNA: TGCGCCAGCAGCTACTACACCTTGAACACTGAAGCTTTCTTT.

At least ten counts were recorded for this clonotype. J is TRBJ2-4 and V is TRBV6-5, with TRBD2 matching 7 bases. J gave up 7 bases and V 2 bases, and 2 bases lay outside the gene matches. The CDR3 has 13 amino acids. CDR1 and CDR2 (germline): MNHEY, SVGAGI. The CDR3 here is CASSYGEGNIQYF. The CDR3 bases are TGTGCCAGCAGTTACGGGGAGGGCAACATTCAGTACTTC.

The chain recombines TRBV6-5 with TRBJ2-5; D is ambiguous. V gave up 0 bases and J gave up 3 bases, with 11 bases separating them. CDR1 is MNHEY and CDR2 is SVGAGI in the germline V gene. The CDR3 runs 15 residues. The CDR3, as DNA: TGTGCCAGCAGTTACTCCTGGCAGGATGAAGAGACCCAGTACTTC. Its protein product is CASSYSWQDEETQYF.

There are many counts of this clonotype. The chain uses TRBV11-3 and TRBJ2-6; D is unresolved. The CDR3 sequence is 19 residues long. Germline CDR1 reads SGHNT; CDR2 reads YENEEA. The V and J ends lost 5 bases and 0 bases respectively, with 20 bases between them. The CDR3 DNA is TGTGCCAGCAGCCAATACTACACCAAACCCTACTCTGGGGCCAACGTCCTGACTTTC. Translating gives CASSQYYTKPYSGANVLTF. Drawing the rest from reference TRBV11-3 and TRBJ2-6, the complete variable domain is EAGVVQSPRYKIIEKKQPVAFWCNPISGHNTLYWYLQNLGQGPELLIRYENEEAVDDSQLPKDRFSAERLKGVDSTLKIQPAELGDSAVYLCASSQYYTKPYSGANVLTFGAGSRLTVL.

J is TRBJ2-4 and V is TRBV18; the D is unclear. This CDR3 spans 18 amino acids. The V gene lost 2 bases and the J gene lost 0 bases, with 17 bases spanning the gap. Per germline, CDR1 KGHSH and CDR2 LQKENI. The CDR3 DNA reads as TGTGCCAGCTCACCAATCGATGGCCGTACTCTAGCCAAAAACATTCAGTACTTC. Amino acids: CASSPIDGRTLAKNIQYF.

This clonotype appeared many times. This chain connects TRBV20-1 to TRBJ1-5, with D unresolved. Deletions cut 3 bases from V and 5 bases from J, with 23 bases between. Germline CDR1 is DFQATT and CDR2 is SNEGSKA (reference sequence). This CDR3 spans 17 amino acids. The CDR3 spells CSASPFDKAGTDQPQHF. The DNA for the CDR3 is TGCAGTGCTAGTCCCTTTGACAAGGCCGGTACTGATCAGCCCCAGCATTTT.

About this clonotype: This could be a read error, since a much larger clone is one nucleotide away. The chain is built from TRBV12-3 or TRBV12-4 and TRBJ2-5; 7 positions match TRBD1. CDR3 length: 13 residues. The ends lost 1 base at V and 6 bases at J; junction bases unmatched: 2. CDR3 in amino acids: CASSLEGQQTQYF. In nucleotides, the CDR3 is TGTGCCAGCAGTTTAGAGGGACAGCAGACCCAGTACTTC.